This T cell receptor beta chain was sequenced in a study of a mutant IDH1 vaccine in newly diagnosed glioma. Overall study: Vaccines were begun 4-6 weeks after radiotherapy alone, or with temozolomide cycles. Study-wide points: Among patients, 90% to 95% showed immune responses induced by the vaccine.

Germline V gene data show CDR1 as ENHRY and CDR2 as SYGVKD. Trimming left V 2 bases short and J 3 bases short, with 5 bases between. The CDR3 has 13 residues. Profiling relied on immunoSEQ multiplex PCR, and the TCRdb table lists in-frame clones only, not all of them. This sample has about 48,000 clones; around 80% occur once, and the top ten carry roughly 6.8%. Comment on this clone: Its antigen is not identified.

Time point reported: week 35, safety follow-up. Mutant IDH1 20-mer peptide, at 300 ug, made up each vaccine dose, with topical imiquimod. The donors had new WHO grade 3 or 4 astrocytomas; these were IDH1-mutant and ATRX-lost. This clonotype was obtained from a man aged 35-49 years with glioma. Source: PBMCs, taken from a glioma patient whose treatment included an IDH1 peptide vaccine. The genes are TRBV10-3 and TRBJ1-5; D gene unclear. The CDR3, as DNA: TGTGCCATCAGTGAGGCCTCCAATCAGCCCCAGCATTTT. It yields the protein CAISEASNQPQHF.